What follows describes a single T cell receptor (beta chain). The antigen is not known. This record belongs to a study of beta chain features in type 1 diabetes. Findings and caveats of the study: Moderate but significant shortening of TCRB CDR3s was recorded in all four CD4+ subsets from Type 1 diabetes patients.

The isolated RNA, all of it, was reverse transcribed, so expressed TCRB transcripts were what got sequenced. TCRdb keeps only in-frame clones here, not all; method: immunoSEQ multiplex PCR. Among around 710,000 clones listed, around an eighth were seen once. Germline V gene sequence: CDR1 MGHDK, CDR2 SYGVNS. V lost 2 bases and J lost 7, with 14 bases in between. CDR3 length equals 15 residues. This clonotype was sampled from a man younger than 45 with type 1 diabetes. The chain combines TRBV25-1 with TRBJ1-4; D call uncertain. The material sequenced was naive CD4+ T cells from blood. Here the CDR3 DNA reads TGTGCCAGCAGTGAAGCCGGGTGGGATGGTGAAAAACTGTTTTTT. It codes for CASSEAGWDGEKLFF.